One sample yielded the 23 T cell receptor beta chains listed below, sequenced in a study of cytotoxic CD8 clonotypes in ibrutinib-treated CLL. Repertoires were generated with immunoSEQ multiplex PCR, while TCRdb's copy carries only in-frame clones and drops some. The table lists about 120,000 clones, 55% to 75% of them singletons. The source was PBMCs, collected after 24 months of ibrutinib treatment. These receptors were obtained from a human donor with chronic lymphocytic leukemia.

This chain joins TRBV2 and TRBJ1-4; D is perhaps TRBD1 (5 bases). Trimming stripped 4 bases from V and 5 bases from J, with 11 bases between. The CDR3 runs to 14 residues. The germline V gene has CDR1 SNHLY and CDR2 FYNNEI. CDR3 nucleotides: TGTGCCAGCAGTGGCCGGGACTGGAATGAAAAACTGTTTTTT. Protein product: CASSGRDWNEKLFF.

The V call is TRBV10-3, the J call TRBJ2-1; D is unclear. CDR1 and CDR2 from the germline V gene are ENHRY and SYGVKD. The CDR3 runs to 13 residues. The V and J ends lost 4 bases and 6 bases respectively, with 10 bases between them. The CDR3 is CAISGVAGNEQFF. CDR3 DNA: TGTGCCATCAGTGGGGTAGCAGGCAATGAGCAGTTCTTC.

The V call is TRBV6-5, the J call TRBJ1-3, with 7 bases identical to TRBD1. The CDR3 has 16 amino acids. Per the germline V gene, CDR1 is MNHEY and CDR2 is SVGAGI. V gave up 2 bases and J gave up 2 bases; unmatched junction bases: 6. CDR3 residues: CASSYDVTGAGNTIYF. CDR3 sequence (DNA): TGTGCCAGCAGTTACGACGTTACAGGGGCTGGAAACACCATATATTTT.

V gene TRBV9 combines with J gene TRBJ2-3, with 9 positions matching TRBD2. Germline loops: CDR1 SGDLS, CDR2 YYNGEE. The J segment lost 0 bases and the V segment lost 4 bases, leaving 3 bases of the junction unmatched. This CDR3 has 15 residues. Written as DNA, the CDR3 is TGTGCCAGCAGCTATCTAGCGGGGAGCACAGATACGCAGTATTTT. It codes for CASSYLAGSTDTQYF.

V and J are TRBV29-1 and TRBJ2-3, with 8 bases fitting TRBD2. The CDR3 covers 15 residues. The germline gives CDR1 SQVTM, CDR2 ANQGSEA. Trimming removed 6 bases from V and 5 bases from J; junction bases left unmatched: 13. CDR3 loop: CSVETNGGAGDTQYF. CDR3 bases: TGCAGCGTGGAAACCAACGGGGGGGCCGGAGATACGCAGTATTTT.

The chain joins TRBV30 to TRBJ2-1; 8 bases line up with TRBD2. The V gene end was trimmed by 1 base and the J gene end by 4 bases; junction bases not matched to a gene: 3. Germline CDR1 and CDR2: GTSNPN and SVGIG (reference sequence). The CDR3 has 14 amino acids. The CDR3 DNA follows: TGTGCCTGGAGTGGGACTAGCCCTTACAATGAGCAGTTCTTC. Translating it yields CAWSGTSPYNEQFF.

This chain uses TRBV5-1 with TRBJ2-2; 7 bases map to TRBD1. J was trimmed by 0 bases and V by 4 bases; bases with no gene match: 6. The germline gives CDR1 SGHRS, CDR2 YFSETQ. The CDR3 has 16 amino acids. The CDR3 loop is CASSPGTASNTGELFF. The CDR3 DNA reads TGCGCCAGCAGCCCTGGGACAGCATCGAACACCGGGGAGCTGTTTTTT.

V gene TRBV9 combines with J gene TRBJ1-1; a weak D match, TRBD1 (6 bases). Germline V CDR1 and CDR2: SGDLS, YYNGEE. This CDR3 region has 12 residues. The ends were cut back, 4 bases at V and 7 bases at J, with 11 bases in the middle. The CDR3 bases are TGTGCCAGCAGCACGATGGACAGTGAAGCTTTCTTT. The encoded protein is CASSTMDSEAFF. The variable domain in full, with the rest retrieved from reference TRBV9 and TRBJ1-1, is DSGVTQTPKHLITATGQRVTLRCSPRSGDLSVYWYQQSLDQGLQFLIQYYNGEERAKGNILERFSAQQFPDLHSELNLSSLELGDSALYFCASSTMDSEAFFGQGTRLTVV.

The chain employs TRBV5-1 and TRBJ1-2, with D uncertain. With 4 bases removed from V and 8 bases from J, the gap between germline ends came to 12 bases. The CDR3 consists of 12 residues. Germline assignment: CDR1 SGHRS and CDR2 YFSETQ. CDR3: CASSPQLGGYTF. In DNA form, the CDR3 reads TGCGCCAGCAGCCCACAATTGGGAGGCTACACCTTC.

The chain recombines TRBV30 with TRBJ2-7, with D tentatively TRBD1 (5 bases). Germline CDR1 and CDR2: GTSNPN and SVGIG (reference sequence). Trimming pared 2 bases from V and 2 bases from J, leaving 16 bases between. The CDR3 is 15 residues long. The CDR3 DNA is TGTGCCTGGAGTAGACAGAAAACTGGGGCCTACGAGCAGTACTTC. Protein product: CAWSRQKTGAYEQYF.

The chain couples TRBV6-1 to TRBJ1-1; no clear D gene. Per germline, CDR1 MNHNS and CDR2 SASEGT. V lost 1 base and J lost 1, with 4 bases in between. The CDR3 loop spans 13 amino acids. The CDR3 bases are TGTGCCAGCAGTGAAGTGGAGAACACTGAAGCTTTCTTT. This codes for CASSEVENTEAFF.

The chain links TRBV13 to TRBJ2-3; 7 bases are a match to TRBD2. Germline CDR1 and CDR2: PRHDT and FYEKMQ (reference sequence). The V and J ends lost 5 bases and 3 bases, in that order; junction bases with no gene match: 8. The CDR3 consists of 15 residues. CDR3 bases: TGTGCCAGCAGCCAAACGGGGGGAAGTACAGATACGCAGTATTTT. Amino acid sequence: CASSQTGGSTDTQYF.

This chain joins TRBV6-5 and TRBJ1-1; D unclear. The CDR3 spans 14 residues. Trimming took 0 bases from V and 3 from J, leaving 8 bases between them. The germline V gene encodes CDR1 MNHEY and CDR2 SVGAGI. CDR3 DNA: TGTGCCAGCAGTTACTCAGGAAAGGACACTGAAGCTTTCTTT. This encodes CASSYSGKDTEAFF.

The CDR3 nucleotides are TGCAGCGTCTCGACAGGGAAGGGGGACGAGCAGTACTTC. This codes for CSVSTGKGDEQYF. This chain connects TRBV29-1 to TRBJ2-7, with TRBD1 matching 7 bases. The CDR3 totals 13 residues. Germline-derived CDR1 and CDR2 are SQVTM and ANQGSEA. V lost 6 bases, J lost 5 bases, and 10 bases stayed unmatched.

This rearrangement joins TRBV7-3 to TRBJ1-2; no reliable D call. Trimming cost V 2 bases and J 4 bases, with 8 bases left between them. The germline CDR1 and CDR2 sequences are SGHTA and FQGTGA. The CDR3 is 13 residues long. DNA for the CDR3: TGTGCCAGCAGCTTAGTGGATACCTATGGCTACACCTTC. This codes for CASSLVDTYGYTF. Looking up the rest from reference TRBV7-3 and TRBJ1-2 gives the full variable domain: GAGVSQTPSNKVTEKGKYVELRCDPISGHTALYWYRQSLGQGPEFLIYFQGTGAADDSGLPNDRFFAVRPEGSVSTLKIQRTERGDSAVYLCASSLVDTYGYTFGSGTRLTVV.

CDR3 sequence (DNA): TGTGCCGCCGGGGTCCCCATATATTTT. Translating it yields CAAGVPIYF. J is TRBJ1-3 and V is TRBV6-6; D call uncertain. The CDR3 is made up of 9 amino acids. V shed 11 bases and J shed 11 bases, with 10 bases lying between them. The V gene's germline CDR1 is MNHNY and CDR2 SVGAGI (reference sequence).

This clone occurred a few times. The chain links TRBV28 to TRBJ1-5, with D unresolved. This CDR3 has 11 amino acids. Germline CDR1 is MDHEN and CDR2 is SYDVKM. V shed 3 bases and J shed 16 bases, with 13 bases lying between them. CDR3 bases: TGTGCCAGCAGTTTTTCGATAGTGAAACATTTT. Its translation: CASSFSIVKHF. The full variable domain, rest sourced from reference TRBV28 and TRBJ1-5, is DVKVTQSSRYLVKRTGEKVFLECVQDMDHENMFWYRQDPGLGLRLIYFSYDVKMKEKGDIPEGYSVSREKKERFSLILESASTNQTSMYLCASSFSIVKHFGDGTRLSIL.

The genes are TRBV7-9 and TRBJ1-2; D ambiguous. The CDR3 spans 15 residues. CDR1 is SEHNR and CDR2 is FQNEAQ in the germline V gene (reference sequence). The V and J ends lost 2 bases and 10 bases respectively, with 20 bases between them. The CDR3 loop reads CASSLRVPTSSFYTF. DNA for the CDR3: TGTGCCAGCAGCTTAAGGGTTCCAACGAGTTCCTTCTACACCTTC.

V usage is TRBV7-2 and J usage is TRBJ1-6; D perhaps matches TRBD1 (5 bases). V was pared by 3 bases and J by 7 bases, with 10 bases between. Germline loops: CDR1 SGHTA, CDR2 FQGNSA. The CDR3 has 14 residues. CDR3 residues: CASSLKGVNSPLHF. The DNA for the CDR3 is TGTGCCAGCAGCTTGAAAGGGGTCAATTCACCCCTCCACTTT. The whole variable domain, filled in from reference TRBV7-2 and TRBJ1-6, reads GAGVSQSPSNKVTEKGKDVELRCDPISGHTALYWYRQSLGQGLEFLIYFQGNSAPDKSGLPSDRFSAERTGGSVSTLTIQRTQQEDSAVYLCASSLKGVNSPLHFGNGTRLTVT.

The rearrangement joins TRBV30 to TRBJ1-2, with a tentative D call TRBD1 (5 bases). The germline V and J ends were trimmed by 3 bases and 8 bases, with 16 bases remaining between them. The CDR3 length is 13 residues. The germline CDR1 and CDR2 sequences are GTSNPN and SVGIG (reference sequence). The CDR3 here is CAWSRLGGDGYTF. CDR3 DNA: TGTGCCTGGAGCCGCCTGGGAGGGGACGGCTACACCTTC.

The chain couples TRBV6-1 to TRBJ2-4; D possibly corresponds to TRBD2 (6 bases). The CDR3 runs to 14 residues. V lost 7 bases and J lost 7, with 17 bases in between. Germline values: CDR1 MNHNS, CDR2 SASEGT. The CDR3 DNA sequence: TGTGCCAGCAATGGCGGGGCAGACGGGAACATTCAGTACTTC. This codes for CASNGGADGNIQYF.

The chain has TRBV4-1 and TRBJ2-7; TRBD1 agrees at 7 bases. With V trimmed by 2 bases and J by 1 base, 2 bases remained unmatched. The CDR3 is 14 residues long. The germline CDR1 and CDR2 sequences are MGHRA and YSYEKL. The CDR3 nucleotides read TGCGCCAGCAGCCAACAGACAGGGTCCTACGAGCAGTACTTC. This codes for CASSQQTGSYEQYF.

The chain joins TRBV28 to TRBJ2-1, with TRBD1 as a possible D gene (6 bases). This CDR3 has 13 residues. The V end lost 6 bases, the J end lost 7 bases, and 13 bases lay between the germline ends. CDR1 and CDR2 from the germline V gene are MDHEN and SYDVKM. The CDR3 sequence is CASSVTGWNEQFF. For the CDR3, the DNA is TGTGCCAGCAGCGTAACAGGGTGGAATGAGCAGTTCTTC.